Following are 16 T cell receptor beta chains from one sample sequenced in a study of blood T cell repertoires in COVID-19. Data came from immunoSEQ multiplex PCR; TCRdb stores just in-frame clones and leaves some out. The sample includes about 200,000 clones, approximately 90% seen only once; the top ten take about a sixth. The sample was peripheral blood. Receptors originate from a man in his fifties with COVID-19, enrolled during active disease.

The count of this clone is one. CDR3 region: CASSPRVGQENQPQHF. In nucleotides, the CDR3 is TGTGCCAGCTCCCCGCGGGTCGGACAGGAAAATCAGCCCCAGCATTTT. The genes are TRBV18 and TRBJ1-5, with 7 bases aligning to TRBD1. There are 16 residues in the CDR3. Germline values: CDR1 KGHSH, CDR2 LQKENI. J lost 4 bases, V lost 6 bases, and 12 bases had no gene match.

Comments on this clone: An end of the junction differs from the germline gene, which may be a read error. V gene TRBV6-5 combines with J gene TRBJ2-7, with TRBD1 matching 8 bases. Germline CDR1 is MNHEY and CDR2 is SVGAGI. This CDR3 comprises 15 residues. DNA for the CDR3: TGTGCCGGCAGTTACTTCCCGACAGGGGCTGAAGAGCAGTACTTC. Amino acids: CAGSYFPTGAEEQYF.

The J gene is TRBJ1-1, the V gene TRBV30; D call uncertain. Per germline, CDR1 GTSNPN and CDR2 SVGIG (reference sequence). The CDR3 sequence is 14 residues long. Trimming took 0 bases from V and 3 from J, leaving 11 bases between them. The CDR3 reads CAWSVPGYDTEAFF. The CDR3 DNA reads TGTGCCTGGAGTGTACCGGGGTATGACACTGAAGCTTTCTTT.

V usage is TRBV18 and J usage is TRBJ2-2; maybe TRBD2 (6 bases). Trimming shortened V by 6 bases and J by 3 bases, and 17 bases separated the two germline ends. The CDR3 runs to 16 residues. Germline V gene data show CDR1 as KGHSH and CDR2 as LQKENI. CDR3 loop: CASSPRRAPDTGELFF. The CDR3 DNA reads TGTGCCAGCTCCCCTAGGAGGGCTCCCGACACCGGGGAGCTGTTTTTT.

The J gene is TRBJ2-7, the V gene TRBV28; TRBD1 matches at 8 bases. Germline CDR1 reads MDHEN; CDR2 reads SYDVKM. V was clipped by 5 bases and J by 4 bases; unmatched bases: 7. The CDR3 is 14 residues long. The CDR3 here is CASSRTGMGYEQYF. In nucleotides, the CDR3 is TGTGCCAGCAGTCGGACAGGGATGGGGTACGAGCAGTACTTC.

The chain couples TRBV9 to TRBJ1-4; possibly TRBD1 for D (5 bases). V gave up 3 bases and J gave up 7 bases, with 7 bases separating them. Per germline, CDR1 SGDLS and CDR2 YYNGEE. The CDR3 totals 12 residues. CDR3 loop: CASSAQGEKLFF. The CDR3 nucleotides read TGTGCCAGCAGCGCCCAGGGTGAAAAACTGTTTTTT.

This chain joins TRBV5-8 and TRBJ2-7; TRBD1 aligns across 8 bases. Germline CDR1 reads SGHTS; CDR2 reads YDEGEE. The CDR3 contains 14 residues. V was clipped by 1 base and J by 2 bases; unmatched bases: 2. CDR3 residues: CASSLTGGAYEQYF. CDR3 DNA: TGTGCCAGCAGCTTGACAGGGGGTGCCTACGAGCAGTACTTC.

CDR3 region: CASKGLAGPGELFF. The CDR3, as DNA: TGCGCCAGCAAGGGACTAGCGGGCCCCGGGGAGCTGTTTTTT. The rearrangement joins TRBV5-1 to TRBJ2-2; 12 bases are shared with TRBD2. CDR1 and CDR2 from the germline V gene are SGHRS and YFSETQ. Trimming cost V 6 bases and J 6 bases; bases outside gene matches: 3. The CDR3 is 14 residues long.

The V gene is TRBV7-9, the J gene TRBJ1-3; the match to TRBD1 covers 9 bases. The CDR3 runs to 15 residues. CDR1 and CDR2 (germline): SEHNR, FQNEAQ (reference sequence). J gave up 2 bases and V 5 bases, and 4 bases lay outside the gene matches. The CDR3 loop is CASSPDRGTGNTIYF. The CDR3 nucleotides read TGTGCCAGCAGCCCGGACAGGGGAACTGGAAACACCATATATTTT.

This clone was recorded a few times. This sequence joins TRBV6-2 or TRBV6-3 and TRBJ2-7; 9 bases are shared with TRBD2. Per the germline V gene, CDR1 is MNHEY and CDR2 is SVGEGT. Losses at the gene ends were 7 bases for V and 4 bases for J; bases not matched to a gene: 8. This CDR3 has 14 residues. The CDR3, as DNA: TGTGCCAGCACCCCCCTTGCGGGGGGGTACGAGCAGTACTTC. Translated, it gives CASTPLAGGYEQYF.

The CDR3 sequence: CASSSGQAPDNEQFF. The CDR3 DNA is TGTGCCAGTAGTTCGGGACAGGCCCCCGACAATGAGCAGTTCTTC. V usage is TRBV19 and J usage is TRBJ2-1; TRBD1 matches at 8 bases. Germline V gene data show CDR1 as LNHDA and CDR2 as SQIVND (reference sequence). The V segment lost 5 bases and the J segment 5 bases; nucleotides outside the gene matches: 8. This CDR3 comprises 15 residues.

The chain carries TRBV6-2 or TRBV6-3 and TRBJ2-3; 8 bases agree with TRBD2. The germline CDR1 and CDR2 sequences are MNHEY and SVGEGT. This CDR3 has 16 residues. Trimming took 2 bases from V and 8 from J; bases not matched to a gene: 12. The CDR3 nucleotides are TGTGCCAGCAGTTACGAAGCGGGGGCGCTCTCAAGTACGCAGTATTTT. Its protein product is CASSYEAGALSSTQYF.

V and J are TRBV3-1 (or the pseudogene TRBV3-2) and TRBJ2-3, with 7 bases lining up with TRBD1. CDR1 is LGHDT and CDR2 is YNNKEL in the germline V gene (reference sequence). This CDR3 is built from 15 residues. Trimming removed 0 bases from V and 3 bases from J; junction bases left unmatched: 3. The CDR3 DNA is TGTGCCAGCAGCCAAGAAGGGGGCAGAACAGATACGCAGTATTTT. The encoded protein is CASSQEGGRTDTQYF.

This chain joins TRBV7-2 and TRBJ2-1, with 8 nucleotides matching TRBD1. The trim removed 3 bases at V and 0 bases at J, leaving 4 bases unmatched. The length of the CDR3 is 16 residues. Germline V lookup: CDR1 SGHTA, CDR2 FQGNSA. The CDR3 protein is CASSFLGTGSYNEQFF. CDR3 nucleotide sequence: TGTGCCAGCAGCTTTTTAGGGACAGGCTCCTACAATGAGCAGTTCTTC.

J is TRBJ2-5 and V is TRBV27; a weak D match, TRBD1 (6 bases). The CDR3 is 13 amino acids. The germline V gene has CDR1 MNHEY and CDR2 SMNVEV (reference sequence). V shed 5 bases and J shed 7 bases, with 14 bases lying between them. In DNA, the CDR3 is TGTGCCAGCAGTGTCCAGGGGCGAGGGACCCAGTACTTC. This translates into CASSVQGRGTQYF.

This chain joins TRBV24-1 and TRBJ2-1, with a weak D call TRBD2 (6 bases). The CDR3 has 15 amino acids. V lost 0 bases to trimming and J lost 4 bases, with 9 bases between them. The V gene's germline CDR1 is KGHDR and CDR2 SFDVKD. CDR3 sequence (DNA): TGTGCCACCAGTGATTTGTACCGGGGGTACAATGAGCAGTTCTTC. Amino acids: CATSDLYRGYNEQFF.